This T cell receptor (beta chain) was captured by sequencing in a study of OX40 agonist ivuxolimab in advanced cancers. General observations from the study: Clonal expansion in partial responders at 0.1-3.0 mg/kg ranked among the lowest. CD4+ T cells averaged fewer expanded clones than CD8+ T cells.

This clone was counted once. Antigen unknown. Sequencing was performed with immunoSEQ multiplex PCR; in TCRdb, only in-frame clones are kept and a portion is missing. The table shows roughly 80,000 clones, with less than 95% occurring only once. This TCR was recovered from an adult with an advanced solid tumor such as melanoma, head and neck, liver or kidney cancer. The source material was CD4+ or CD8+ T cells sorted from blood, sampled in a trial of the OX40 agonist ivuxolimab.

This chain's CDR3 is CASSRPGTGGETQYF. The CDR3, as DNA: TGTGCCAGCAGCCGGCCCGGGACAGGGGGCGAGACCCAGTACTTC. The chain carries TRBV11-3 and TRBJ2-5; 12 bases match TRBD1. The CDR3 loop spans 15 amino acids. Unmatched junction bases numbered 6, after V lost 5 bases and J lost 5 bases. The germline CDR1 and CDR2 sequences are SGHNT and YENEEA.